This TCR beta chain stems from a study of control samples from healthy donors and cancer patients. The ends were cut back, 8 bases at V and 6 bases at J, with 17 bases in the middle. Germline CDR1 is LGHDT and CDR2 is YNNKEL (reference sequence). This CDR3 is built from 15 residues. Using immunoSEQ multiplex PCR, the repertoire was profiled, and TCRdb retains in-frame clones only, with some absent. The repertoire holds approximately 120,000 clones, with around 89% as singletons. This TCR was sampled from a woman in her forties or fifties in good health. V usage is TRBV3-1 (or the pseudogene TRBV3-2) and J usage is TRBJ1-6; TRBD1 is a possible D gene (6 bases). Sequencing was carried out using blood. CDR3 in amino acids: CASLLGGAGNSPLHF. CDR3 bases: TGTGCCAGCCTTTTGGGGGGGGCAGGTAATTCACCCCTCCACTTT.